The 26 T cell receptor beta chains reported below all come from one sample, sequenced in a study of identical twins listed by TCRdb under 2016. Library preparation used 5' RACE. Sequencing instrument: Illumina HiSeq 2000. Starting from the raw public reads, TCRdb applied fastp trimming at Q25, assembled clones with MiXCR and retained in-frame beta chains. CDR3 protein duplicates are merged, each entry listing the most common genes and DNA. This sample gives approximately 620,000 distinct CDR3 sequences in total; over 8.5% of them show up just once. Clones ranked in the top ten supply around 0.95% of the sample. These data also formed part of another study, on yellow fever vaccine responses in identical twins.

Material: PBMCs. These receptors were taken from a woman aged 18-35 years in good health.

This clonotype was observed many times. The rearrangement joins TRBV20-1 to TRBJ2-7; D is possibly TRBD2 (5 bases). Germline-derived CDR1 and CDR2 are DFQATT and SNEGSKA (reference sequence). The CDR3 totals 13 residues. V was shortened by 1 base and J by 0 bases, with 7 bases between the two germline ends. DNA for the CDR3: TGCAGTGCTAGAGTCCGGGGCTCCTACGAGCAGTACTTC. This gives the protein CSARVRGSYEQYF.

In this sample, this clonotype turned up many times. This sequence joins TRBV29-1 and TRBJ2-7, with 7 nucleotides matching TRBD1. The CDR3 contains 13 residues. Per the germline V gene, CDR1 is SQVTM and CDR2 is ANQGSEA. Trimming took 7 bases from V and 6 from J; bases not matched to a gene: 12. The CDR3 loop is CSAIQGPRAEQYF. For the CDR3, the DNA is TGCAGCGCGATACAGGGGCCCCGTGCCGAGCAGTACTTC.

This clonotype was seen a handful of times. V and J are TRBV20-1 and TRBJ2-1, with TRBD2 identical over 13 bases. Germline-derived CDR1 and CDR2 are DFQATT and SNEGSKA (reference sequence). The CDR3 consists of 16 residues. V was pared by 0 bases and J by 8 bases, with 7 bases of the junction left unmatched. CDR3 sequence (DNA): TGCAGTGCTAGAGATCGGGTACTAGCGGGAGGGCATGAGCAGTTCTTC. Encoded protein: CSARDRVLAGGHEQFF.

The chain has TRBV6-2 or TRBV6-3 and TRBJ2-1; D unclear. From germline, CDR1 is MNHEY and CDR2 SVGEGT. V lost 3 bases and J 4 bases, leaving 10 bases between the germline ends. The CDR3 contains 14 residues. The CDR3 sequence is CASSYLSRYNEQFF. CDR3 nucleotides: TGTGCCAGCAGTTATCTTAGCAGATACAATGAGCAGTTCTTC.

The chain carries TRBV6-2 or TRBV6-3 and TRBJ2-7; possible D gene TRBD2, 6 bases. This CDR3 has 15 amino acids. V lost 8 bases and J 0 bases, leaving 17 bases between the germline ends. Looked up from germline, CDR1 is MNHEY and CDR2 is SVGEGT. The CDR3 here is CASHTPLANSYEQYF. The DNA for the CDR3 is TGTGCCAGCCACACCCCGCTAGCGAACTCCTACGAGCAGTACTTC.

This clonotype was recorded a few times. A read error may account for a junction end that differs from germline. This chain connects TRBV7-9 to TRBJ2-7; D may be TRBD1 or TRBD2 (5 bases each). The CDR3 contains 11 residues. Per the germline V gene, CDR1 is SEHNR and CDR2 is FQNEAQ (reference sequence). The CDR3 region is CASSPGPFWDF. The DNA of the CDR3 is TGTGCCAGCAGCCCGGGACCTTTTTGGGACTTC. The entire variable domain, with the rest obtained from reference TRBV7-9 and TRBJ2-7, is as follows: DTGVSQNPRHKITKRGQNVTFRCDPISEHNRLYWYRQTLGQGPEFLTYFQNEAQLEKSRLLSDRFSAERPKGSFSTLEIQRTEQGDSAMYLCASSPGPFWDFGPGTRLTVT.

This clonotype was detected many times. The chain has TRBV7-2 and TRBJ2-5; D may be TRBD1 or TRBD2 (5 bases each). Trimming left V 1 base short and J 1 base short, with 10 bases between. CDR3 length: 15 residues. Germline CDR1 SGHTA, CDR2 FQGNSA. The CDR3 sequence is CASSLVGTVQETQYF. CDR3 sequence (DNA): TGTGCCAGCAGCTTAGTTGGGACGGTCCAAGAGACCCAGTACTTC.

This clonotype was seen more than once but under ten times. The chain combines TRBV20-1 with TRBJ2-3, with TRBD2 matching over 11 bases. Germline V gene sequence: CDR1 DFQATT, CDR2 SNEGSKA (reference sequence). J gave up 2 bases and V 2 bases, and 18 bases lay outside the gene matches. This CDR3 spans 20 amino acids. CDR3 residues: CSARSFLDSGGAATTDTQYF. CDR3 sequence (DNA): TGCAGTGCTAGATCATTCCTCGATAGCGGGGGGGCGGCGACCACAGATACGCAGTATTTT.

The rearrangement joins TRBV24-1 to TRBJ2-3, with 16 positions matching TRBD2. This CDR3 contains 18 residues. The trim removed 9 bases at V and 2 bases at J, leaving 10 bases unmatched. Germline CDR1 is KGHDR and CDR2 is SFDVKD. In nucleotides, the CDR3 is TGTGCCACCCAGGGACTAGCGGGGGGGCCCTCCATCACAGATACGCAGTATTTT. Its translation is CATQGLAGGPSITDTQYF.

The rearrangement joins TRBV2 to TRBJ2-3; tentative D call: TRBD2 (6 bases). CDR3 size: 14 residues. The V and J ends lost 8 bases and 6 bases respectively, with 18 bases between them. Germline V CDR1 and CDR2: SNHLY, FYNNEI. The CDR3 region is CASFKGLATDTQYF. In DNA form, the CDR3 reads TGTGCCAGCTTTAAGGGACTTGCCACGGATACGCAGTATTTT.

This clonotype occurred many times. V usage is TRBV7-9 and J usage is TRBJ2-7, with TRBD1 matching over 9 bases. This CDR3 has 16 residues. Germline trimming cut 4 bases from V and 3 bases from J; bases unmatched to any gene: 10. Germline V gene data show CDR1 as SEHNR and CDR2 as FQNEAQ (reference sequence). CDR3 DNA: TGTGCCAGCAGCTCACAACCGGGACAGGGACTCTACGAGCAGTACTTC. Translating gives CASSSQPGQGLYEQYF.

The V gene is TRBV24-1, the J gene TRBJ2-1; TRBD2 matches 12 bases. Trimming took 4 bases from V and 7 from J; bases not matched to a gene: 7. The germline CDR1 and CDR2 sequences are KGHDR and SFDVKD. The CDR3 loop spans 16 amino acids. In DNA, the CDR3 is TGTGCCACCAGTGACCCTAGCGGGGGGGCGGGGAATGAGCAGTTCTTC. Translating it yields CATSDPSGGAGNEQFF.

This clonotype was counted only a few times. The chain is built from TRBV11-2 and TRBJ1-4; D not certain. Trimming cost V 4 bases and J 0 bases, with 9 bases left between them. Per germline, CDR1 SGHAT and CDR2 FQNNGV. The CDR3 runs 15 residues. CDR3: CASSYGRATNEKLFF. The CDR3 region has the DNA TGTGCCAGCAGCTATGGACGGGCAACTAATGAAAAACTGTTTTTT.

In this sample, this clonotype turned up a few times. This sequence joins TRBV11-1 and TRBJ2-7, with 13 bases identical to TRBD2. Germline values: CDR1 SGHAT, CDR2 FQDESV (reference sequence). V was pared by 5 bases and J by 4 bases, with 17 bases of the junction left unmatched. The CDR3 is 19 amino acids. CDR3 sequence reads: CASSPHRGMGLAGTYEQYF. The DNA of the CDR3 is TGTGCCAGCAGCCCGCACAGGGGGATGGGACTAGCGGGAACATACGAGCAGTACTTC.

The chain recombines TRBV20-1 with TRBJ2-7; D is undetermined. Germline values: CDR1 DFQATT, CDR2 SNEGSKA (reference sequence). The V gene lost 3 bases and the J gene lost 4 bases, with 13 bases spanning the gap. This CDR3 comprises 13 residues. CDR3 bases: TGCAGTGCTAGGAAACCTGACGTGTACGAGCAGTACTTC. Translating it yields CSARKPDVYEQYF.

The chain employs TRBV6-5 and TRBJ2-2; TRBD2 might be the D (5 bases). Germline V gene data show CDR1 as MNHEY and CDR2 as SVGAGI. The CDR3 spans 15 residues. Deletions cut 2 bases from V and 5 bases from J, with 12 bases between. CDR3: CASSYLIEGTGELFF. The CDR3 DNA sequence: TGTGCCAGCAGTTACCTGATTGAGGGAACCGGGGAGCTGTTTTTT.

This clonotype was counted only a few times. This chain connects TRBV7-2 to TRBJ2-3, with a possible D match to TRBD2 (6 bases). The germline V gene encodes CDR1 SGHTA and CDR2 FQGNSA. The germline V and J ends were trimmed by 3 bases and 3 bases, with 10 bases remaining between them. CDR3 length equals 14 residues. DNA of the CDR3: TGTGCCAGCAGCTTCGGGACTGTTACAGATACGCAGTATTTT. Protein sequence: CASSFGTVTDTQYF.

This clonotype was seen a handful of times. This chain links TRBV3-1 with TRBJ1-1, with D perhaps TRBD1 (6 bases). The CDR3 spans 15 residues. Germline assignment: CDR1 LGHDT and CDR2 YNNKEL (reference sequence). Between the trimmed V and J ends, which lost 4 bases and 3 bases, there was a span of 15 bases. The CDR3 protein is CASSRTTDSYTEAFF. CDR3 nucleotide sequence: TGTGCCAGCAGCCGAACTACGGACAGTTACACTGAAGCTTTCTTT.

The rearrangement joins TRBV6-2 or TRBV6-3 to TRBJ2-7, with TRBD1 matching 11 bases. The ends lost 8 bases at V and 7 bases at J; junction bases unmatched: 13. The CDR3 runs to 15 residues. Germline lookup yields CDR1 MNHEY and CDR2 SVGEGT. The CDR3 spells CASRLLGQGEEEQYF. In DNA, the CDR3 is TGTGCCAGCCGACTATTGGGACAGGGGGAGGAGGAGCAGTACTTC.

This clonotype came up a few times. The V gene is TRBV4-2, the J gene TRBJ2-1; 10 bases are a match to TRBD2. With 0 bases clipped from V and 7 bases from J, the junction kept 12 bases outside the gene matches. CDR1 and CDR2 (germline): LGHNA, YNFKEQ. This CDR3 region has 18 residues. CDR3 in DNA: TGTGCCAGCAGCCAAGAAGATCTAGCGGGAGTCGTTTATAATGAGCAGTTCTTC. It encodes CASSQEDLAGVVYNEQFF.

This clonotype came up a few times. V gene TRBV29-1 combines with J gene TRBJ1-2; D gene uncertain. Trimming stripped 6 bases from V and 5 bases from J, with 16 bases between. From germline, CDR1 is SQVTM and CDR2 ANQGSEA. The CDR3 totals 13 residues. CDR3 in amino acids: CSVDLVLGYGYTF. The CDR3, as DNA: TGCAGCGTCGACTTGGTACTTGGATATGGCTACACCTTC.

This clonotype was seen only once. The chain couples TRBV28 to TRBJ2-1, with D possibly being TRBD2 (5 bases). The CDR3 has 15 residues. V lost 5 bases to trimming and J lost 0 bases, with 11 bases between them. Germline V CDR1 and CDR2: MDHEN, SYDVKM. The CDR3 region is CASSTFRGSYNEQFF. The CDR3 DNA is TGTGCCAGCAGTACTTTCCGGGGCTCCTACAATGAGCAGTTCTTC.

This clonotype appeared a few times. This rearrangement joins TRBV15 to TRBJ2-2; 7 bases are shared with TRBD2. After removal of 5 bases from V and 3 bases from J, the junction contained 12 bases not matched to a gene. The CDR3 consists of 17 residues. From germline, CDR1 is LNHNV and CDR2 YYDKDF (reference sequence). CDR3 region: CATSDRPGLVDTGELFF. CDR3 DNA: TGTGCCACCAGCGACCGGCCAGGACTAGTAGACACCGGGGAGCTGTTTTTT.

The gene calls are TRBV7-8 and TRBJ2-1; D gene uncertain. This CDR3 is 14 amino acids long. Between the trimmed V and J ends, which lost 8 bases and 0 bases, there was a span of 11 bases. Germline CDR1 SGHVS, CDR2 FQNEAQ. The CDR3 DNA follows: TGTGCCAGCTCGTGGCGGAACTCCTACAATGAGCAGTTCTTC. As protein: CASSWRNSYNEQFF.

This clonotype was seen repeatedly, ten times or more. The chain couples TRBV10-3 to TRBJ1-5; 7 bases line up with TRBD1. Germline CDR1 is ENHRY and CDR2 is SYGVKD. This CDR3 has 17 amino acids. Trimming cost V 2 bases and J 5 bases; bases outside gene matches: 12. The CDR3 loop is CAISETATGQRDQPQHF. CDR3 bases: TGTGCCATCAGTGAGACAGCGACGGGACAGAGAGATCAGCCCCAGCATTTT.

V is TRBV28 and J is TRBJ1-5; D gene uncertain. Trimming pared 10 bases from V and 2 bases from J, leaving 15 bases between. CDR1 and CDR2 from the germline V gene are MDHEN and SYDVKM. This CDR3 is 14 amino acids long. The CDR3 reads CATQPGDGNQPQHF. CDR3 coding DNA: TGTGCCACCCAACCAGGCGATGGCAATCAGCCCCAGCATTTT.